Sequencing of this T cell receptor (beta chain) was carried out in a study of shared clonotypes between healthy human individuals. Overall study results and limits: Generation probabilities of non-shared clonotypes were lower (relative to those shared by all four donors). In a few donors, about 5% of naive CD4 clonotypes appeared in common. Sorted-subset sequencing was shown by rarefaction to be incomplete despite large depth.

Remarks on this clone: The antigen is not known.

Germline loops: CDR1 MNHEY, CDR2 SVGAGI. The CDR3 has 15 amino acids. With 5 bases clipped from V and 7 bases from J, the junction kept 10 bases outside the gene matches. Terminally differentiated effector memory CD45RA+ cells were left out of the naive CD8 fraction, which was CD45RO-negative and positively selected for CCR7. Deep-level assay runs were performed. The assay was immunoSEQ multiplex PCR, and TCRdb's table has in-frame clones only and misses some. In the table there are under 1 million clones, approximately 92% of which are singletons. The TCR sequence derives from a man aged 25-45 years in good health. Sample: naive CD8+ T cells sorted from blood. The chain combines TRBV6-5 with TRBJ2-7; 11 bases map to TRBD2. CDR3 coding DNA: TGTGCCAGCAGTCTATCTACTAGCGGGAGTGGTGAGCAGTACTTC. It yields the protein CASSLSTSGSGEQYF.